This record concerns one TCR beta chain sequence. The antigen is not known. The data derive from a study of response to subunit inactivated influenza vaccine. MiXCR was run by TCRdb on the RT-PCR reads, yielding one entry per CDR3 protein. Seen here are roughly 780,000 distinct CDR3 sequences, roughly 18% observed once, and the top ten hold approximately 11%. Overall study results and limits: Authors suggested seasonal influenza vaccinations each recruit few new T cells.

The sequence derives from a man between 45 and 60 years old who received an inactivated influenza vaccine. Sequencing used PBMCs from blood, obtained roughly 5 days after vaccination.

The CDR3 coding sequence is TGTGCCAGCAGCCCCACGGGGACAGGGAACCCAGATACGCAGTATTTT. Its translation: CASSPTGTGNPDTQYF. The genes are TRBV9 and TRBJ2-3; TRBD1 matches 9 bases. CDR3 length: 16 amino acids. The germline V gene encodes CDR1 SGDLS and CDR2 YYNGEE. V trimming: 4 bases; J trimming: 4 bases; junction bases outside the gene matches: 10. The full variable domain, rest sourced from reference TRBV9 and TRBJ2-3, is DSGVTQTPKHLITATGQRVTLRCSPRSGDLSVYWYQQSLDQGLQFLIQYYNGEERAKGNILERFSAQQFPDLHSELNLSSLELGDSALYFCASSPTGTGNPDTQYFGPGTRLTVL.